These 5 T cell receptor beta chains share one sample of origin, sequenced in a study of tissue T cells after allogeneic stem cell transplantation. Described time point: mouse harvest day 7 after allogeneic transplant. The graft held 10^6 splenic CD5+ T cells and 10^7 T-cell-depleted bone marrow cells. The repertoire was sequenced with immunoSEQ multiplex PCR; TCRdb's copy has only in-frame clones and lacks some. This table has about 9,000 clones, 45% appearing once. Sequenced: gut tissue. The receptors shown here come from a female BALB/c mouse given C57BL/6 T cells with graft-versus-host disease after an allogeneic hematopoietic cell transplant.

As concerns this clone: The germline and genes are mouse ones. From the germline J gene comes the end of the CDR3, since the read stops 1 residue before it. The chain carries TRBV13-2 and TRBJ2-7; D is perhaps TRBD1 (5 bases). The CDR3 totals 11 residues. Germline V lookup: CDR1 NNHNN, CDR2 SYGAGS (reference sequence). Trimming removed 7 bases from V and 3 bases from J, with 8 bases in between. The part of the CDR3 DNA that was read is TGTGCCAGCAAGGACAACTATGAACAGTAC. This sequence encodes CASKDNYEQY. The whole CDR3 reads CASKDNYEQYF.

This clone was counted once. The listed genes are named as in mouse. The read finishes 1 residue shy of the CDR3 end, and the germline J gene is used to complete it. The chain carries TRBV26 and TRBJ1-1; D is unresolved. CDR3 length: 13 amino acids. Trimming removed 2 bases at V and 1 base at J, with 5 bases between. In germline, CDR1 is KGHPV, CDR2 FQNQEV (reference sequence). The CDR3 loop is CASSLRRNTEVFF. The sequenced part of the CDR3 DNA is TGTGCCAGCAGTCTGAGGAGGAACACAGAAGTCTTC. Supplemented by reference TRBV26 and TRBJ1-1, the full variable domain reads NSKVIQTPRYLVKGQGQKAKMRCIPEKGHPVVFWYQQNKNNEFKFLINFQNQEVLQQIDMTEKRFSAECPSNSPCSLEIQSSEAGDSALYLCASSLRRNTEVFFGKGTRLTVV.

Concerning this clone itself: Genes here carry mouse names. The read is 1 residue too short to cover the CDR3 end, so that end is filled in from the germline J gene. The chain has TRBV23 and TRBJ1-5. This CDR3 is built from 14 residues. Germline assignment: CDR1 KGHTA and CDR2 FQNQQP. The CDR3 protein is CSSSQSGTNQAPLF. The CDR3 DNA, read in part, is TGCTCCAGCAGTCAATCCGGGACCAACCAGGCTCCGCTT.

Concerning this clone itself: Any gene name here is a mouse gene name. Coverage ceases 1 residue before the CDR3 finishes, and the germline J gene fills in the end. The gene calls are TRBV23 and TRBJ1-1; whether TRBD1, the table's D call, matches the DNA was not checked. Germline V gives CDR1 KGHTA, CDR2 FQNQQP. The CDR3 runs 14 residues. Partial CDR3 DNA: TGCTCCAGCAGTTCCGGGACAGGGAACACAGAAGTCTTC. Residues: CSSSSGTGNTEVF. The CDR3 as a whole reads CSSSSGTGNTEVFF.

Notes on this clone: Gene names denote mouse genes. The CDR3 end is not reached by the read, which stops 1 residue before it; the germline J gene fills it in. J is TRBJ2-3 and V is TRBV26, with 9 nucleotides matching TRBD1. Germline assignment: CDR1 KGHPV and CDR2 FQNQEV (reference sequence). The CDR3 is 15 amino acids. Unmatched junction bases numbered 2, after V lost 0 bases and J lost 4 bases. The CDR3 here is CASSLSGQGSETLYF. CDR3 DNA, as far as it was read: TGTGCCAGCAGTCTGTCGGGACAGGGTTCAGAAACGCTGTAT. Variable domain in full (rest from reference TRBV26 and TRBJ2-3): NSKVIQTPRYLVKGQGQKAKMRCIPEKGHPVVFWYQQNKNNEFKFLINFQNQEVLQQIDMTEKRFSAECPSNSPCSLEIQSSEAGDSALYLCASSLSGQGSETLYFGSGTRLTVL.